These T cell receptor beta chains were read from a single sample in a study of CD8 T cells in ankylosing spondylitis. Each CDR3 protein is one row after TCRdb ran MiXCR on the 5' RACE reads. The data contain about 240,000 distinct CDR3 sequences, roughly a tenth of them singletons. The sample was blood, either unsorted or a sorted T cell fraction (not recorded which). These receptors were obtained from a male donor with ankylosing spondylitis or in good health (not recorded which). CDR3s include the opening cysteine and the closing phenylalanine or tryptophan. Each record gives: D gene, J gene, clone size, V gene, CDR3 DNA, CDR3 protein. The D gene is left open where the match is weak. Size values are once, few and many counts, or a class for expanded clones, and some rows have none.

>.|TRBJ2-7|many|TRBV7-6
TGTGCCAGCAGCTTAGATCGCTTTACATCCTTGGACGGACCCTACGAGCAGTACTTC
CASSLDRFTSLDGPYEQYF
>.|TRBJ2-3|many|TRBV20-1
TGCAGTGCTCCGGGACCCACAAATCCCGCGCAGTATTTT
CSAPGPTNPAQYF
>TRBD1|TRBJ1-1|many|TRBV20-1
TGCAGTGCTAGAGGGGGACAGTTGAACACTGAAGCTTTCTTT
CSARGGQLNTEAFF
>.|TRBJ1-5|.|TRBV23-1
TGCGCCAGCAGTCAATCGTCTATAGGGGATCAGCCCCAGCATTTT
CASSQSSIGDQPQHF
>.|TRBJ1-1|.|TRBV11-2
TGTGCCAGCAGCTTTGGAGGCCAAGCTTTCTTT
CASSFGGQAFF
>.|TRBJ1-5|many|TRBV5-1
TGCGCCAGCAGCTTGGGGACGGTCGGTCAGCCCCAGCATTTT
CASSLGTVGQPQHF
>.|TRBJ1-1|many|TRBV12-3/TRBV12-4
TGTGCCAGCAGTTTATCGCCAGCTATAAGTGGGGCTTTCTTT
CASSLSPAISGAFF
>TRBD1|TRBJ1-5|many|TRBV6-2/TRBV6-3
TGTGCCAGCAGAGTGACAGGGGCCATCGGCCAGCCCCAGCATTTT
CASRVTGAIGQPQHF
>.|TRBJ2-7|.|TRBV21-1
TGTGCCAGCACCTCCGGGGCAGGGGGATACTACGAGCAGTACTTC
CASTSGAGGYYEQYF
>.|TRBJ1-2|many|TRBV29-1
TGCAGCGTTTGGACGGTAAACTATGGCTACACCTTC
CSVWTVNYGYTF
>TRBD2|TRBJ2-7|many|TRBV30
TGTGCCTGGAGTGTAGGACTAGCGGCAGGGGAGCAGTACTTC
CAWSVGLAAGEQYF